Listed here is a single TCR beta chain. Naive-designated CD8 cells lacked CD45RO, were positively enriched for CCR7, and omitted terminally differentiated effector memory CD45RA+ cells. The data stem from a study of shared clonotypes between healthy human individuals. V shed 2 bases and J shed 4 bases, with 14 bases lying between them. Per germline, CDR1 SGHTA and CDR2 FQGNSA. The CDR3 spans 15 residues. Clones were sequenced by immunoSEQ multiplex PCR, and TCRdb holds only the in-frame ones, with some missing. The data show approximately 2,000,000 clones, 90% to 95% seen once. The sequence derives from a man between 18 and 29 years old in good health. Some clones in this sample may be carry-over from other donors' samples. This chain links TRBV7-2 with TRBJ2-5; tentatively, D is TRBD1 (5 bases). The sample taken for sequencing was naive CD8+ T cells from PBMCs. The CDR3 reads CASSLSLGVTETQYF. The CDR3 DNA is TGTGCCAGCAGCTTAAGTTTAGGGGTAACAGAGACCCAGTACTTC.